Shown below are 22 T cell receptor beta chains from a single sample sequenced in a study of blood T cells in healthy people across ages. Through a sample-barcoded 5' primer and a J-beta primer mix, a second PCR was run for roughly 7 to 11 cycles. Using its own MiXCR run on the 5' RACE reads, TCRdb lists one record per CDR3 protein. The table lists some 800,000 distinct CDR3 sequences, 20% to 25% of them singletons. These data were also reused for a study on T cells of mothers and their children.

The sequenced sample was blood. Receptor source: a boy between 5 and 17 years old in good health.

V usage is TRBV20-1 and J usage is TRBJ2-7; maybe TRBD1 (5 bases). This CDR3 has 13 amino acids. V lost 3 bases and J lost 4, with 13 bases in between. Per the germline V gene, CDR1 is DFQATT and CDR2 is SNEGSKA (reference sequence). In nucleotides, the CDR3 is TGCAGTGCTAGTGGGGCTCGCTATTACGAGCAGTACTTC. Translated: CSASGARYYEQYF.

The chain is built from TRBV7-2 and TRBJ2-3; D ambiguous. The CDR3 runs 13 residues. Trimming cost V 5 bases and J 6 bases, with 12 bases left between them. In germline, CDR1 is SGHTA, CDR2 FQGNSA. DNA of the CDR3: TGTGCCAGCAGCAATACAAGGCCGGATACGCAGTATTTT. Translated, it gives CASSNTRPDTQYF.

The CDR3 nucleotides read TGTGCCAGCAGCGTAGGAACAGGGGTGCGATCTAATGAAAAACTGTTTTTT. It yields the protein CASSVGTGVRSNEKLFF. The chain is built from TRBV9 and TRBJ1-4, with 7 bases lining up with TRBD1. Trimming at V came to 0 bases and at J to 3 bases, leaving 8 bases not matched to a gene. This CDR3 has 17 residues. CDR1 is SGDLS and CDR2 is YYNGEE in the germline V gene. The whole variable domain, remainder taken from reference TRBV9 and TRBJ1-4, is DSGVTQTPKHLITATGQRVTLRCSPRSGDLSVYWYQQSLDQGLQFLIQYYNGEERAKGNILERFSAQQFPDLHSELNLSSLELGDSALYFCASSVGTGVRSNEKLFFGSGTQLSVL.

This clonotype was counted between two and nine times. Germline is not matched at one junction end, which may reflect a read error. V is TRBV6-2 or TRBV6-3 and J is TRBJ1-2; 7 positions match TRBD1. The CDR3 contains 11 residues. Germline CDR1 MNHEY, CDR2 SVGEGT. For the CDR3, the DNA is TGTGCCAGCAGTTTTCCGGGACAGCAATGCTTC. As protein: CASSFPGQQCF.

This clonotype came up a few times. The chain links TRBV5-5 to TRBJ1-2; weak D call: TRBD1 (5 bases). V was trimmed by 0 bases and J by 1 base, leaving 10 bases between them. Germline lookup yields CDR1 SGHKS and CDR2 YYEKEE (reference sequence). CDR3 length: 15 residues. CDR3 nucleotides: TGTGCCAGCAGCTTGGGCCCAGGGCTTAACTATGGCTACACCTTC. As protein: CASSLGPGLNYGYTF.

CDR3 residues: CASTSTLRGGYTF. The CDR3 DNA sequence: TGTGCCAGCACTTCTACCCTCAGGGGTGGCTACACCTTC. This chain joins TRBV12-3 or TRBV12-4 and TRBJ1-2; D possibly corresponds to TRBD1 (6 bases). The length of the CDR3 is 13 residues. Trimming shortened V by 7 bases and J by 7 bases, and 16 bases separated the two germline ends.

The chain links TRBV18 to TRBJ2-4, with D perhaps TRBD2 (5 bases). The CDR3 contains 14 residues. The V end lost 0 bases, the J end lost 7 bases, and 10 bases lay between the germline ends. The germline V gene encodes CDR1 KGHSH and CDR2 LQKENI. The CDR3 bases are TGTGCCAGCTCACCACCCGGGAACCTCAACATTCAGTACTTC. It is translated as CASSPPGNLNIQYF.

This clonotype was seen a handful of times. V and J are TRBV13 and TRBJ2-5, with a tentative D call TRBD1 (5 bases). Trimming took off 3 bases at V and 3 bases at J, with 14 bases between the two ends. The CDR3 has 15 amino acids. Germline CDR1 and CDR2: PRHDT and FYEKMQ (reference sequence). DNA of the CDR3: TGTGCCAGCAGCTTCCCCCAGCCAGGGAAAGAGACCCAGTACTTC. Protein sequence: CASSFPQPGKETQYF. Drawing the rest from reference TRBV13 and TRBJ2-5, the complete variable domain is AAGVIQSPRHLIKEKRETATLKCYPIPRHDTVYWYQQGPGQDPQFLISFYEKMQSDKGSIPDRFSAQQFSDYHSELNMSSLELGDSALYFCASSFPQPGKETQYFGPGTRLLVL.

This clonotype occurred a few times. This sequence joins TRBV20-1 and TRBJ1-1, with 8 bases lining up with TRBD1. This CDR3 spans 15 amino acids. Trimming at V came to 3 bases and at J to 4 bases, leaving 10 bases not matched to a gene. CDR1 is DFQATT, CDR2 SNEGSKA, per germline (reference sequence). The CDR3 coding sequence is TGCAGTGCTAGTTGGGGGGATACAGGGGGCACTGAAGCTTTCTTT. The encoded protein is CSASWGDTGGTEAFF.

Only a few counts were recorded for this clonotype. The CDR3 loop is CASSVAGGIHNEQFF. The CDR3 nucleotides are TGTGCCAGCAGCGTAGCGGGGGGTATCCACAATGAGCAGTTCTTC. The chain is built from TRBV6-5 and TRBJ2-1; 10 bases are a match to TRBD2. There are 15 residues in the CDR3. The V gene's germline CDR1 is MNHEY and CDR2 SVGAGI. J was trimmed by 5 bases and V by 6 bases; bases with no gene match: 7.

This clonotype showed up just a few times. The V and J genes are TRBV28 and TRBJ1-4, with 9 positions matching TRBD1. V lost 5 bases and J lost 5; bases outside the gene matches: 9. This CDR3 contains 16 residues. Per the germline V gene, CDR1 is MDHEN and CDR2 is SYDVKM. The CDR3 region is CASSPDLDRGNEKLFF. CDR3 sequence (DNA): TGTGCCAGCAGTCCGGACCTGGACAGGGGAAATGAAAAACTGTTTTTT.

This clonotype has just a few counts. The chain recombines TRBV11-2 with TRBJ2-5, with 7 bases identical to TRBD1. Germline CDR1 and CDR2: SGHAT and FQNNGV. V shed 2 bases, J shed 6 bases, and the junction held 9 bases outside the gene matches. This CDR3 is built from 15 residues. CDR3 coding DNA: TGTGCCAGCAGCTTAATTGACAGGGCGGCGAAGACCCAGTACTTC. Its protein product is CASSLIDRAAKTQYF.

This clonotype showed up just a few times. The chain recombines TRBV29-1 with TRBJ2-7; a weak D match, TRBD2 (6 bases). The length of the CDR3 is 13 residues. The germline gives CDR1 SQVTM, CDR2 ANQGSEA. V lost 7 bases to trimming and J lost 2 bases, with 15 bases between them. As DNA, the CDR3 is TGCAGCGACCTGGGACTTAGGACCTACGAGCAGTACTTC. Amino acids: CSDLGLRTYEQYF.

V is TRBV20-1 and J is TRBJ2-1, with D hard to call. Germline-derived CDR1 and CDR2 are DFQATT and SNEGSKA (reference sequence). CDR3 length: 13 amino acids. V lost 5 bases and J 10 bases, leaving 18 bases between the germline ends. CDR3 region: CSALESGGWEQFF. The CDR3 DNA follows: TGCAGTGCTTTAGAGTCAGGTGGTTGGGAGCAGTTCTTC.

This clonotype was counted between two and nine times. One end of the junction does not line up with germline, which may come from a read error. The V call is TRBV3-1, the J call TRBJ2-5, with D possibly being TRBD1 (6 bases). This CDR3 contains 12 residues. Germline V gives CDR1 LGHDT, CDR2 YNNKEL (reference sequence). The chain's CDR3 is CASSSGASREFF. The CDR3 coding sequence is TGTGCCAGCAGCTCAGGGGCATCTAGAGAGTTCTTC.

J is TRBJ2-3 and V is TRBV10-2; 7 bases match TRBD2. Germline V gene data show CDR1 as WSHSY and CDR2 as SAAADI. The CDR3 length is 13 residues. Trimming cost V 9 bases and J 0 bases; bases outside gene matches: 3. The CDR3 loop is CASLAESTDTQYF. The CDR3 coding sequence is TGCGCCAGTCTAGCGGAGAGCACAGATACGCAGTATTTT.

This chain uses TRBV20-1 with TRBJ2-7, with a possible D match to TRBD1 (5 bases). CDR3 size: 12 residues. V lost 2 bases and J 3 bases, leaving 8 bases between the germline ends. In germline, CDR1 is DFQATT, CDR2 SNEGSKA (reference sequence). In nucleotides, the CDR3 is TGCAGTGCTAGATCTGACAGCTACGAGCAGTACTTC. This sequence encodes CSARSDSYEQYF.

The chain joins TRBV4-3 to TRBJ1-1; D is unresolved. CDR1 is LGHNA, CDR2 YSLEER, per germline. V gave up 1 base and J gave up 5 bases, with 14 bases separating them. The CDR3 loop spans 15 amino acids. This CDR3 reads CASSQVRWDTTEAFF. The CDR3 nucleotides read TGCGCCAGCAGCCAAGTCAGGTGGGATACGACTGAAGCTTTCTTT.

This clonotype was observed a handful of times. The chain uses TRBV6-6 and TRBJ2-1, with no clear D. The CDR3 totals 15 residues. Germline CDR1 reads MNHNY; CDR2 reads SVGAGI (reference sequence). The V and J ends lost 2 bases and 3 bases respectively, with 11 bases between them. In DNA, the CDR3 is TGTGCCAGCAGTTACGCGCAACAAAGCTACAATGAGCAGTTCTTC. Translation gives CASSYAQQSYNEQFF.

The genes are TRBV29-1 and TRBJ2-1; D is perhaps TRBD2 (5 bases). Germline values: CDR1 SQVTM, CDR2 ANQGSEA. Trimming stripped 3 bases from V and 8 bases from J, with 14 bases between. CDR3 length: 13 residues. The CDR3, as DNA: TGCAGCGTTGATGGGCTAGCAGGCGATGAGCAGTTCTTC. It is translated as CSVDGLAGDEQFF.

This clonotype occurred a few times. The V gene is TRBV7-9, the J gene TRBJ2-7; 9 bases map to TRBD2. This CDR3 comprises 16 residues. CDR1 and CDR2 (germline): SEHNR, FQNEAQ (reference sequence). V was pared by 5 bases and J by 2 bases, with 10 bases of the junction left unmatched. As DNA, the CDR3 is TGTGCCAGCAGCCCTCTGACTGGCGGGAGGGCCTACGAGCAGTACTTC. Its translation: CASSPLTGGRAYEQYF.

The J gene is TRBJ1-2, the V gene TRBV7-2; D unclear. V dropped 4 bases and J dropped 7 bases, with 10 bases sitting between them. The CDR3 totals 12 residues. CDR1 is SGHTA, CDR2 FQGNSA, per germline. As DNA, the CDR3 is TGTGCCAGCAGCTCAATGCCCTCTGGCTACACCTTC. The encoded protein is CASSSMPSGYTF.